This T cell receptor (beta chain) appears in the sequencing data of a study of blood T cell repertoires in COVID-19. The CDR3 covers 15 residues. Germline CDR1 is SGHNT and CDR2 is YYREEE (reference sequence). Trimming cost V 3 bases and J 5 bases; bases outside gene matches: 8. The assay was immunoSEQ multiplex PCR, and TCRdb's table has in-frame clones only and misses some. The table shows about 160,000 clones, with 75% to 85% occurring only once. The sequenced sample was PBMCs or T cells enriched from blood (not recorded which). The receptor comes from a man aged 35-49 years who had recovered from COVID-19. This chain joins TRBV5-4 and TRBJ2-1; the match to TRBD1 covers 7 bases. The CDR3 here is CASSSPKTGNNEQFF. The CDR3 bases are TGTGCCAGCAGCTCCCCTAAGACAGGGAACAATGAGCAGTTCTTC.